This paragraph covers one TCR beta chain sequence. Antigen: not known. These data are taken from a study of graft-versus-host responses after intestinal transplantation. Here immunoSEQ multiplex PCR was the method, and the copy in TCRdb shows in-frame clones only, minus some. Among 93,000 or so clones, approximately 93% were seen once, and the ten largest hold 0.9% to 1.5%. The study's findings and limits: Recipient-marrow GvH clones were detected, some having first appeared in ileum or blood.

The CDR3 loop spans 15 amino acids. Deletions cut 5 bases from V and 5 bases from J, with 18 bases between. CDR1 and CDR2 from the germline V gene are MGHRA and YSYEKL. The rearrangement joins TRBV4-1 to TRBJ1-1; tentative D call: TRBD1 (6 bases). Specimen: unstimulated CD8+ T cells sorted from spleen or lymph node cells, collected before intestinal transplant. The TCR sequence derives from a human donor who received an intestinal transplant. The CDR3 protein is CASSAQPQGRTEAFF. CDR3 DNA sequence: TGCGCCAGCAGCGCCCAGCCCCAGGGGAGAACTGAAGCTTTCTTT.